This TCR beta chain was recorded in a study of control samples from healthy donors and cancer patients. Assay: immunoSEQ multiplex PCR; the TCRdb copy retains only in-frame clones and omits some. The data hold 40,000 or so clones, with around 93% observed a single time. This CDR3 spans 14 amino acids. Per the germline V gene, CDR1 is SEHNR and CDR2 is FQNEAQ (reference sequence). Trimming pared 1 base from V and 5 bases from J, leaving 11 bases between. Sequencing was carried out using PBMCs. The chain employs TRBV7-9 and TRBJ1-1; D is uncertain. The TCR sequence derives from a woman aged 40 to 50 with head and neck cancer. CDR3 sequence: CASSLVDGETEAFF. In nucleotides, the CDR3 is TGTGCCAGCAGCTTAGTTGATGGGGAGACTGAAGCTTTCTTT.